This T cell receptor (beta chain) stems from a study of blood T cell repertoires in COVID-19. In the study overall: Sites across the United States, Italy and Spain contributed samples from acute and convalescent COVID-19. In each case, the material was cDNA or gDNA derived from T cells, B-cell-depleted T cells, or PBMCs.

In the study's own analysis: Quantification of nucleated cells was approximated via reference gene primer amplification. Here immunoSEQ multiplex PCR was the method, and the copy in TCRdb shows in-frame clones only, minus some. D and trimming come from the DNA, and the V and J calls and clone size come from that table. The data contain tens of thousands of clones, 75% of them singletons. With V trimmed by 6 bases and J by 1 base, 5 bases remained unmatched. CDR3 length equals 14 residues. Germline lookup yields CDR1 ENHRY and CDR2 SYGVKD. The specimen sequenced was peripheral blood. V is TRBV10-3 and J is TRBJ1-1, with 7 bases fitting TRBD1. This sequence originates from a woman aged 45-60 years with acute or convalescent COVID-19. The CDR3 DNA is TGTGCCATCAGCCCCGGGACAGCGAACACTGAAGCTTTCTTT. It yields the protein CAISPGTANTEAFF.